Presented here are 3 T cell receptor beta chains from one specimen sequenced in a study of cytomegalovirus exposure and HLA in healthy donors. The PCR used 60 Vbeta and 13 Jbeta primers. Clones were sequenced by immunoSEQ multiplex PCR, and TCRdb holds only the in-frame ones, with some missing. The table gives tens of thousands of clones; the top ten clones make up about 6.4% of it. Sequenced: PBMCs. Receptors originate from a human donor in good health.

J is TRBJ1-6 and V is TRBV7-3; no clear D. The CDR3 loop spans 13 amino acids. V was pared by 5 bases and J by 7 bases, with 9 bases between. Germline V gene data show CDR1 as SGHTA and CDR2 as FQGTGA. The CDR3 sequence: CASSPSLNSPLHF. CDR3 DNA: TGTGCCAGCAGCCCGAGTCTCAATTCACCCCTCCACTTT.

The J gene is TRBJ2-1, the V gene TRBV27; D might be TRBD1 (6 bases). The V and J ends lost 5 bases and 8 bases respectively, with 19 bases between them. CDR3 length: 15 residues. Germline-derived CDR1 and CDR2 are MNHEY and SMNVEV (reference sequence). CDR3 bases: TGTGCCAGCAGTCCCAGGGGAACGTTTGAATATGAGCAGTTCTTC. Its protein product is CASSPRGTFEYEQFF.

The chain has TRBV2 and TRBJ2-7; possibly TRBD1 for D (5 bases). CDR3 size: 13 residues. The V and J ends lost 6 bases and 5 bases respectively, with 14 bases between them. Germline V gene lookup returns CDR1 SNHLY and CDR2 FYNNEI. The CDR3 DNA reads TGTGCCAGCAGCCGGACCCAGGGAAACGAGCAGTACTTC. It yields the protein CASSRTQGNEQYF. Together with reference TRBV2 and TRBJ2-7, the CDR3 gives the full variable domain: EPEVTQTPSHQVTQMGQEVILRCVPISNHLYFYWYRQILGQKVEFLVSFYNNEISEKSEIFDDQFSVERPDGSNFTLKIRSTKLEDSAMYFCASSRTQGNEQYFGPGTRLTVT.